A single sample gave rise to the 5 T cell receptor beta chains below, sequenced in a study of immune heterogeneity within non-small cell lung tumors. A multiplex PCR containing 32 V primers and 13 J primers was used to amplify TCR beta CDR3. TCRdb fed the multiplex PCR reads into MiXCR, producing one record per CDR3 protein. Of some 9,300 distinct CDR3 sequences in the sample, approximately 34% were seen once. For each sample, template was approximately 0.55 ug of bulk tumor genomic DNA. Biopsies, several per primary tumor and spaced far apart, were collected during surgery. Patients went through curative surgery, and their non-small cell lung cancer was untreated and newly diagnosed. The sequencing sample was made of lung tumor tissue. These receptors all come from a man aged 55 to 69 with non-small cell lung cancer.

This clonotype is classed as medium-sized. The chain links TRBV20-1 to TRBJ2-5, with no clear D. CDR1 and CDR2 from the germline V gene are DFQATT and SNEGSKA (reference sequence). CDR3 length: 12 residues. Trimming removed 3 bases at V and 5 bases at J, with 10 bases between. Here the CDR3 reads CSARPTGETQYF. In nucleotides, the CDR3 is TGCAGTGCTAGGCCAACTGGGGAGACCCAGTACTTC.

This clonotype is classed as medium-sized. The chain joins TRBV20-1 to TRBJ2-5; 12 positions agree with TRBD2. Germline loops: CDR1 DFQATT, CDR2 SNEGSKA (reference sequence). Losses at the gene ends were 4 bases for V and 4 bases for J; bases not matched to a gene: 10. The CDR3 covers 16 residues. CDR3 protein: CSATYETSGRGETQYF. Here the CDR3 DNA reads TGCAGTGCTACGTACGAGACTAGCGGGAGAGGAGAGACCCAGTACTTC.

To note about this clonotype: A much larger clonotype is one base distant, so this may be a read error. The CDR3 region is CDSSQGQGHQPQHF. In DNA, the CDR3 is TGTGACAGCAGCCAGGGACAGGGGCATCAGCCCCAGCATTTT. The chain has TRBV5-6 and TRBJ1-5; 10 nucleotides align to TRBD1. Germline loops: CDR1 SGHDT, CDR2 YYEEEE. The CDR3 length is 14 residues.

This clonotype was found once. A read error is likely, as this CDR3 ends without the conserved phenylalanine or tryptophan. The limits of the CDR3 on the DNA are not certain, so only TCRdb's listed CDR3 is given. V gene TRBV24-1 combines with J gene TRBJ2-3; the table assigns TRBD2, which was not confirmed against the DNA. The CDR3 contains 16 residues when both ends are counted. Per the germline V gene, CDR1 is KGHDR and CDR2 is SFDVKD. The CDR3 is CATSDSQVPYEQYFGP.

This clonotype was observed at least ten times. The V gene is TRBV27, the J gene TRBJ2-1; 9 nucleotides align to TRBD1. The V segment lost 4 bases and the J segment 6 bases; nucleotides outside the gene matches: 7. This CDR3 comprises 15 residues. Germline CDR1 is MNHEY and CDR2 is SMNVEV (reference sequence). The CDR3 is CASSYSGTGLNEQFF. For the CDR3, the DNA is TGTGCCAGCAGTTATTCCGGGACAGGGCTCAATGAGCAGTTCTTC.